One and the same sample provided the 18 T cell receptor beta chains below, sequenced in a study of cytomegalovirus exposure and HLA in healthy donors. The PCR contained 60 Vbeta and 13 Jbeta primers. Here immunoSEQ multiplex PCR was the method, and the copy in TCRdb shows in-frame clones only, minus some. The sample has under 150,000 clones; 65% to 80% are singletons. The specimen sequenced was PBMCs. The origin of the receptors is a woman aged 40-49 years in good health and CMV-seronegative.

This clone was found once. The CDR3 DNA reads TGTGCCAGTAGCCCTGTAGCGGGAGGGCCGAATGAGCAGTTCTTC. This translates into CASSPVAGGPNEQFF. V and J are TRBV19 and TRBJ2-1; 11 bases match TRBD2. Germline CDR1 LNHDA, CDR2 SQIVND (reference sequence). CDR3 length: 15 residues. V shed 6 bases and J 7 bases; nucleotides not matched to a gene: 8.

This chain uses TRBV7-9 with TRBJ2-5; 10 bases are shared with TRBD1. This CDR3 has 15 residues. V lost 6 bases and J lost 1; bases outside the gene matches: 5. Germline lookup yields CDR1 SEHNR and CDR2 FQNEAQ (reference sequence). CDR3 coding DNA: TGTGCCAGCAGACCCGGGACAGGGGCCCAAGAGACCCAGTACTTC. Its translation is CASRPGTGAQETQYF.

V usage is TRBV19 and J usage is TRBJ1-1; D is unresolved. CDR3 length: 11 residues. The V gene lost 4 bases and the J gene lost 7 bases, with 7 bases spanning the gap. CDR1 and CDR2 from the germline V gene are LNHDA and SQIVND (reference sequence). The CDR3 DNA reads as TGTGCCAGTAGTACTTACAGTGAAGCTTTCTTT. Translated, it gives CASSTYSEAFF.

V is TRBV27 and J is TRBJ2-2; D unclear. CDR1 is MNHEY, CDR2 SMNVEV, per germline (reference sequence). V was trimmed by 5 bases and J by 5 bases, leaving 12 bases between them. The CDR3 has 14 residues. CDR3 loop: CASSLQTVTGELFF. CDR3 sequence (DNA): TGTGCCAGCAGTCTACAGACCGTAACCGGGGAGCTGTTTTTT.

V is TRBV6-1 and J is TRBJ2-1, with 13 bases lining up with TRBD2. The CDR3 extends over 16 amino acids. CDR1 MNHNS and CDR2 SASEGT come from the germline V gene. V trimming: 2 bases; J trimming: 8 bases; junction bases outside the gene matches: 6. The DNA for the CDR3 is TGTGCCAGCAGTGAACGACTAGCGGGAGGATTATATGAGCAGTTCTTC. Its protein is CASSERLAGGLYEQFF.

The chain employs TRBV7-9 and TRBJ1-2; D possibly corresponds to TRBD1 (6 bases). CDR1 is SEHNR and CDR2 is FQNEAQ in the germline V gene (reference sequence). CDR3 length: 15 residues. Trimming stripped 7 bases from V and 5 bases from J, with 20 bases between. CDR3 loop: CASTKGGRGGYGYTF. DNA for the CDR3: TGTGCCAGCACCAAAGGGGGGCGCGGGGGGTATGGCTACACCTTC.

This clone was observed a few times. The genes are TRBV25-1 and TRBJ2-7; TRBD2 matches at 11 bases. This CDR3 is 14 amino acids long. J was trimmed by 5 bases and V by 9 bases; bases with no gene match: 9. From germline, CDR1 is MGHDK and CDR2 SYGVNS. DNA for the CDR3: TGTGCCAGTGGGATAGCGGGAGGGCCTAACGAGCAGTACTTC. Amino acid sequence: CASGIAGGPNEQYF.

The J gene is TRBJ1-2, the V gene TRBV27; D gene uncertain. This CDR3 is 17 amino acids long. Looked up from germline, CDR1 is MNHEY and CDR2 is SMNVEV (reference sequence). V was cut by 5 bases and J by 0 bases, with 19 bases left in between. The CDR3 DNA sequence: TGTGCCAGCAGTACCAGGAATCGGTATGACGCTAACTATGGCTACACCTTC. Its protein is CASSTRNRYDANYGYTF.

The chain is built from TRBV7-9 and TRBJ2-1, with 9 bases aligning to TRBD1. Germline V gives CDR1 SEHNR, CDR2 FQNEAQ (reference sequence). This CDR3 contains 15 residues. V trimming: 4 bases; J trimming: 5 bases; junction bases outside the gene matches: 6. The CDR3 sequence: CASSSGTGWDNEQFF. The CDR3 bases are TGTGCCAGCAGCTCTGGGACAGGGTGGGACAATGAGCAGTTCTTC.

The chain employs TRBV28 and TRBJ2-1; maybe TRBD2 (6 bases). Trimming left V 6 bases short and J 8 bases short, with 14 bases between. Germline lookup yields CDR1 MDHEN and CDR2 SYDVKM. This CDR3 is 13 amino acids long. The CDR3 DNA is TGTGCCAGCAGAAGGAGACTAGTGGATGAGCAGTTCTTC. This gives the protein CASRRRLVDEQFF.

This chain links TRBV7-3 with TRBJ1-4; 9 nucleotides align to TRBD1. The CDR3 contains 13 residues. Germline V gene lookup returns CDR1 SGHTA and CDR2 FQGTGA. After removal of 2 bases from V and 8 bases from J, the junction contained 0 bases not matched to a gene. CDR3 bases: TGTGCCAGCAGCTTAGGACAGGGGGAAAAACTGTTTTTT. Protein product: CASSLGQGEKLFF.

The chain carries TRBV6-5 and TRBJ2-2, with TRBD1 identical over 9 bases. The CDR3 extends over 15 amino acids. The germline V gene encodes CDR1 MNHEY and CDR2 SVGAGI. With 7 bases clipped from V and 4 bases from J, the junction kept 7 bases outside the gene matches. The CDR3 spells CASKRDRASTGELFF. CDR3 DNA sequence: TGTGCCAGCAAAAGGGACAGGGCGAGCACCGGGGAGCTGTTTTTT.

The chain recombines TRBV5-1 with TRBJ1-3; D perhaps matches TRBD1 (5 bases). The CDR3 runs to 18 residues. Germline CDR1 and CDR2: SGHRS and YFSETQ. Trimming shortened V by 0 bases and J by 2 bases, and 18 bases separated the two germline ends. The CDR3: CASSLGFMAGSTGNTIYF. The CDR3 bases are TGCGCCAGCAGCTTGGGTTTTATGGCAGGGTCGACTGGAAACACCATATATTTT.

The chain combines TRBV7-9 with TRBJ2-7; 7 bases agree with TRBD1. The J segment lost 0 bases and the V segment lost 6 bases, leaving 8 bases of the junction unmatched. The CDR3 is made up of 15 amino acids. CDR1 SEHNR and CDR2 FQNEAQ come from the germline V gene (reference sequence). CDR3 in amino acids: CASRGVRDSSYEQYF. CDR3 sequence (DNA): TGTGCCAGCAGGGGGGTTCGGGACAGCTCCTACGAGCAGTACTTC.

This chain joins TRBV5-1 and TRBJ2-1; possibly TRBD1 for D (5 bases). Trimming pared 1 base from V and 8 bases from J, leaving 13 bases between. This CDR3 has 14 residues. Germline CDR1 and CDR2: SGHRS and YFSETQ. The chain's CDR3 is CASSLYPRVDEQFF. The CDR3 region has the DNA TGCGCCAGCAGCTTGTATCCCAGGGTCGATGAGCAGTTCTTC.

This sequence joins TRBV15 and TRBJ2-3; the D gene is possibly TRBD2 (6 bases). The CDR3 spans 16 residues. V shed 1 base and J shed 2 bases, with 13 bases lying between them. Germline loops: CDR1 LNHNV, CDR2 YYDKDF (reference sequence). The CDR3 here is CATSRVAGLPTDTQYF. CDR3 in DNA: TGTGCCACCAGCAGAGTCGCGGGGTTACCCACAGATACGCAGTATTTT.

The V and J genes are TRBV28 and TRBJ1-1; D is possibly TRBD1 (5 bases). Trimming left V 7 bases short and J 11 bases short, with 20 bases between. CDR3 length equals 13 residues. The germline V gene encodes CDR1 MDHEN and CDR2 SYDVKM. The CDR3 sequence: CASTILLGLSAFF. The CDR3 bases are TGTGCCAGCACCATTCTTCTGGGGCTCTCGGCTTTCTTT.

The count of this clone is one. This chain joins TRBV10-3 and TRBJ2-5; a possible D gene is TRBD1 (6 bases). Trimming cost V 4 bases and J 5 bases, with 11 bases left between them. The V gene's germline CDR1 is ENHRY and CDR2 SYGVKD. The length of the CDR3 is 13 residues. The CDR3 loop reads CAISGRQAETQYF. The CDR3 DNA follows: TGTGCCATCAGTGGACGACAGGCCGAGACCCAGTACTTC.